This T cell receptor (beta chain) was observed in a study of cytomegalovirus exposure and HLA in healthy donors. Study overall: In an early release, HLA-typed donors contributed 90 million or so unique TCR sequences.

Per the germline V gene, CDR1 is SGHTA and CDR2 is FQGNSA. Trimming took 4 bases from V and 0 from J, leaving 5 bases between them. The CDR3 totals 13 residues. In the PCR, 60 Vbeta and 13 Jbeta primers were used. Assay used: immunoSEQ multiplex PCR; TCRdb lists only in-frame clones, some missing. The data contain 120,000 to 150,000 clones, about three quarters of them singletons. General observations from the study: A missense variant in DCLRE1C was later tied to TCR beta V- and J-gene trimming. Highest at DRB1 and lowest at HLA-C, TCR association rates differed among HLA loci in a later analysis. Excluded: some indistinguishable V segments such as TRBV6-2 and TRBV6-3.

Comment on this clone: Its antigen is undetermined.

This rearrangement joins TRBV7-2 to TRBJ2-3, with D tentatively TRBD2 (5 bases). The source is a man in his forties in good health and CMV-seropositive. The sample consisted of PBMCs. This CDR3 reads CASSSGSTDTQYF. CDR3 sequence (DNA): TGTGCCAGCAGCTCGGGGAGCACAGATACGCAGTATTTT.